This T cell receptor beta chain was identified during a study of cytomegalovirus exposure and HLA in healthy donors. Study conclusions and caveats: Most TCR sequences showed up rarely, but some public TCRs showed up in many donors. Later on, a genetic analysis was performed. It linked a missense variant in DCLRE1C with V- and J-gene trimming of TCR beta. It was reportedly the case that the classifier diagnosed cytomegalovirus status with high specificity and sensitivity. Among TCR beta chains, those listed as cytomegalovirus-associated numbered 164.

Remarks on this clone: Its antigen is unknown.

PCR involved 60 Vbeta and 13 Jbeta primers. Clones were read by immunoSEQ multiplex PCR, and TCRdb kept only the in-frame ones, dropping some. The profile shows about 120,000 clones, 80% of them singletons. The sequence was collected from a young man in good health and CMV-seronegative. Specimen: PBMCs.

The CDR3 bases are TGTGCCAGCAGCCTGGTTGCGGGGCCGAGCTCCTACAATGAGCAGTTCTTC. Amino acids: CASSLVAGPSSYNEQFF. This sequence joins TRBV21-1 and TRBJ2-1; TRBD2, the D gene given by the table, was not confirmed from the DNA. TRBV21-1 is a known pseudogene. This CDR3 spans 17 amino acids.